This paragraph covers one T cell receptor (beta chain) sequence. The data derive from a study of blood T cell repertoires in COVID-19. Across the whole study: T cells, B-cell-depleted T cells, or PBMCs provided the cDNA or gDNA that served as material.

The germline V and J ends were trimmed by 1 base and 6 bases, with 9 bases remaining between them. CDR1 is LGHDT and CDR2 is YNNKEL in the germline V gene (reference sequence). The CDR3 sequence is 14 residues long. Sequencing was performed with immunoSEQ multiplex PCR; in TCRdb, only in-frame clones are kept and a portion is missing. The sample includes about 270,000 clones, over 80% of them seen just once. This clonotype was obtained from a woman aged 30 to 39 with acute COVID-19. The sequenced material came from PBMCs or T cells enriched from blood (not recorded which). The chain is built from TRBV3-1 (or the pseudogene TRBV3-2) and TRBJ2-2, with D perhaps TRBD2 (6 bases). The CDR3 nucleotides are TGTGCCAGCAGCCAAGTACTAGCATCCGGGGAGCTGTTTTTT. Protein: CASSQVLASGELFF.